One sample yielded the 26 T cell receptor beta chains listed below, sequenced in a study of control samples from healthy donors and cancer patients. TCRdb's table, derived via immunoSEQ multiplex PCR, lists solely in-frame clones and lacks some. Here the sample spans around 150,000 clones, roughly 94% being singletons. The sequenced sample consisted of PBMCs. All receptors come from a man aged 55-75 years with colorectal cancer.

In DNA, the CDR3 is TGTGCCAGCAGCTTAGGGGGACCCCAAGAGACCCAGTACTTC. Its translation is CASSLGGPQETQYF. The chain recombines TRBV7-2 with TRBJ2-5, with D tentatively TRBD1 or TRBD2 (5 bases each). V was clipped by 1 base and J by 1 base, with 7 bases between them. This CDR3 is 14 amino acids long. Germline assignment: CDR1 SGHTA and CDR2 FQGNSA.

This rearrangement joins TRBV5-3 to TRBJ2-7; tentatively, D is TRBD2 (6 bases). TRBV5-3 is flagged as an ORF with uncertain function. The CDR3 totals 14 residues. V gave up 4 bases and J gave up 9 bases, with 20 bases separating them. The CDR3 sequence: CARSVVGGLGGQYF. The CDR3 bases are TGTGCCAGAAGCGTGGTAGGAGGATTGGGGGGGCAGTACTTC.

The genes are TRBV4-3 and TRBJ1-1, with 9 nucleotides matching TRBD1. Trimming at V came to 0 bases and at J to 3 bases, leaving 2 bases not matched to a gene. This CDR3 spans 15 amino acids. Germline assignment: CDR1 LGHNA and CDR2 YSLEER. The CDR3 DNA sequence: TGCGCCAGCAGCCAAGAGGACAGGGGTGACACTGAAGCTTTCTTT. It yields the protein CASSQEDRGDTEAFF.

This chain links TRBV30 with TRBJ1-5; D uncertain. This CDR3 has 15 amino acids. CDR1 and CDR2 (germline): GTSNPN, SVGIG (reference sequence). With 3 bases removed from V and 0 bases from J, the gap between germline ends came to 12 bases. This CDR3 reads CAWSPGSYSNQPQHF. The CDR3 DNA reads as TGTGCCTGGAGCCCTGGGAGTTATAGCAATCAGCCCCAGCATTTT.

The chain uses TRBV11-3 and TRBJ2-7; D is possibly TRBD2 (5 bases). The V end lost 2 bases, the J end lost 5 bases, and 7 bases lay between the germline ends. The germline V gene encodes CDR1 SGHNT and CDR2 YENEEA. The CDR3 is 12 amino acids. The CDR3 reads CASSLSGNEQYF. CDR3 coding DNA: TGTGCCAGCAGCTTATCCGGGAACGAGCAGTACTTC.

The chain employs TRBV6-2 or TRBV6-3 and TRBJ1-5, with 7 bases matching TRBD1. The germline V gene has CDR1 MNHEY and CDR2 SVGEGT. The CDR3 is made up of 15 amino acids. J gave up 0 bases and V 2 bases, and 1 base lay outside the gene matches. CDR3 protein: CASSYNRGSNQPQHF. The CDR3 DNA reads as TGTGCCAGCAGTTACAACAGGGGTAGCAATCAGCCCCAGCATTTT.

The rearrangement uses TRBV6-5 and TRBJ1-4; D is perhaps TRBD1 (5 bases). CDR3 length equals 15 residues. Germline CDR1 and CDR2: MNHEY and SVGAGI. Trimming took 5 bases from V and 5 from J, leaving 15 bases between them. CDR3 bases: TGTGCCAGCAGTCCCGCCGGGACGCCGAATGAAAAACTGTTTTTT. This translates into CASSPAGTPNEKLFF.

The chain uses TRBV11-3 and TRBJ1-1; D uncertain. V was pared by 0 bases and J by 5 bases, with 13 bases between. The CDR3 totals 15 residues. CDR1 is SGHNT and CDR2 is YENEEA in the germline V gene. For the CDR3, the DNA is TGTGCCAGCAGCTTAGAGGGCCGCCCGGAGACTGAAGCTTTCTTT. This encodes CASSLEGRPETEAFF.

This clone was observed a single time. The V gene is TRBV12-3 or TRBV12-4, the J gene TRBJ1-5; no definite D call. V shed 6 bases and J shed 11 bases, with 14 bases lying between them. The CDR3 runs 12 residues. The CDR3, as DNA: TGTGCCAGCAGCCGGGCCGGTGTTGCCCAGCATTTT. It is translated as CASSRAGVAQHF.

The chain is built from TRBV7-2 and TRBJ1-2, with D perhaps matching TRBD1 (5 bases). Between the trimmed V and J ends, which lost 5 bases and 4 bases, there was a span of 11 bases. This CDR3 contains 13 residues. Germline CDR1 SGHTA, CDR2 FQGNSA. The DNA for the CDR3 is TGTGCCAGCAGCCAAAGGGGCGTCTATGGCTACACCTTC. Its translation is CASSQRGVYGYTF.

With regard to this clone: Other nucleotide sequences in the sample specify the same CDR3. The chain carries TRBV5-1 and TRBJ2-3; 9 bases align to TRBD2. CDR3 length equals 15 residues. CDR1 and CDR2 (germline): SGHRS, YFSETQ. The V segment lost 0 bases and the J segment 1 base; nucleotides outside the gene matches: 0. The CDR3 sequence: CASSLGLAGTDTQYF. CDR3 sequence (DNA): TGCGCCAGCAGCTTGGGACTAGCGGGCACAGATACGCAGTATTTT.

The chain combines TRBV2 with TRBJ1-5; D might be TRBD1 (5 bases). The V gene's germline CDR1 is SNHLY and CDR2 FYNNEI. Trimming took 9 bases from V and 2 from J, leaving 14 bases between them. The CDR3 loop spans 14 amino acids. CDR3 protein: CASWGGFGNQPQHF. The DNA of the CDR3 is TGTGCCAGTTGGGGGGGGTTCGGCAATCAGCCCCAGCATTTT.

This chain links TRBV5-1 with TRBJ2-2; D is undetermined. Germline loops: CDR1 SGHRS, CDR2 YFSETQ. This CDR3 region has 13 residues. V lost 4 bases and J lost 0, with 4 bases in between. The CDR3 nucleotides are TGCGCCAGCAGCCCTTCGAACACCGGGGAGCTGTTTTTT. The encoded protein is CASSPSNTGELFF.

This chain uses TRBV21-1 with TRBJ1-3; TRBD1, the table's D call, lacks a check against the DNA. TRBV21-1 is recorded as a pseudogene. This CDR3 region has 17 residues. CDR3 DNA: TGTGCCAGCAGCATCACAGGGGTCCCCGGAGAAGGAAACACCATATATTTT. Translating gives CASSITGVPGEGNTIYF.

The rearrangement joins TRBV7-9 to TRBJ1-1, with D unclear. The CDR3 sequence is 15 residues long. With 5 bases removed from V and 8 bases from J, the gap between germline ends came to 21 bases. The germline V gene encodes CDR1 SEHNR and CDR2 FQNEAQ (reference sequence). The CDR3 coding sequence is TGTGCCAGCAGCCAGCCAACTACAGTTTCCGGGGAAGCTTTCTTT. Translated, it gives CASSQPTTVSGEAFF.

This chain connects TRBV5-1 to TRBJ1-2; TRBD1 matches 8 bases. The ends lost 0 bases at V and 4 bases at J; junction bases unmatched: 8. The CDR3 runs 16 residues. Germline V lookup: CDR1 SGHRS, CDR2 YFSETQ. The CDR3, as DNA: TGCGCCAGCAGCTTGGCGGGAGACAGGGGCGGCTATGGCTACACCTTC. It encodes CASSLAGDRGGYGYTF.

The chain recombines TRBV4-1 with TRBJ1-5; D gene uncertain. Between the trimmed V and J ends, which lost 0 bases and 3 bases, there was a span of 6 bases. This CDR3 is built from 14 residues. The germline V gene encodes CDR1 MGHRA and CDR2 YSYEKL. The CDR3 here is CASSQEADNQPQHF. The DNA of the CDR3 is TGCGCCAGCAGCCAAGAGGCCGACAATCAGCCCCAGCATTTT.

This chain uses TRBV27 with TRBJ1-2; the match to TRBD1 covers 8 bases. Germline V gene data show CDR1 as MNHEY and CDR2 as SMNVEV (reference sequence). With V trimmed by 4 bases and J by 8 bases, 12 bases remained unmatched. This CDR3 has 15 amino acids. CDR3 nucleotides: TGTGCCAGCAGTTCCGATACTGGACAGGGTCGAGGCTACACCTTC. Translated: CASSSDTGQGRGYTF.

The chain joins TRBV7-9 to TRBJ1-1; D gene unclear. In germline, CDR1 is SEHNR, CDR2 FQNEAQ (reference sequence). The CDR3 contains 16 residues. Trimming shortened V by 1 base and J by 0 bases, and 12 bases separated the two germline ends. The CDR3 bases are TGTGCCAGCAGCTTAGAGGGAGGGCAACTGAACACTGAAGCTTTCTTT. Translation gives CASSLEGGQLNTEAFF.

This chain joins TRBV7-9 and TRBJ2-2; 8 nucleotides match TRBD1. Trimming took 1 base from V and 4 from J; bases not matched to a gene: 2. Germline V gene lookup returns CDR1 SEHNR and CDR2 FQNEAQ (reference sequence). The CDR3 has 15 residues. The DNA for the CDR3 is TGTGCCAGCAGCTTAGGGACAGGGTTCACCGGGGAGCTGTTTTTT. This sequence encodes CASSLGTGFTGELFF.

The table lists this clone with a count of one. The chain recombines TRBV5-5 with TRBJ1-1, with D perhaps matching TRBD1 (6 bases). Germline loops: CDR1 SGHKS, CDR2 YYEKEE (reference sequence). The CDR3 covers 15 residues. V lost 6 bases and J lost 0, with 15 bases in between. CDR3 amino acids: CASTLSRDMNTEAFF. CDR3 in DNA: TGTGCCAGCACCCTAAGCCGGGACATGAACACTGAAGCTTTCTTT.

V usage is TRBV28 and J usage is TRBJ2-1, with D unclear. Germline loops: CDR1 MDHEN, CDR2 SYDVKM. This CDR3 contains 12 residues. The germline V and J ends were trimmed by 4 bases and 5 bases, with 6 bases remaining between them. CDR3 coding DNA: TGTGCCAGCAGTTGGTTGAACAATGAGCAGTTCTTC. Protein sequence: CASSWLNNEQFF.

This chain joins TRBV27 and TRBJ1-1; 7 bases align to TRBD1. This CDR3 region has 13 residues. The germline V gene has CDR1 MNHEY and CDR2 SMNVEV (reference sequence). Losses at the gene ends were 6 bases for V and 3 bases for J; bases not matched to a gene: 4. The CDR3 protein is CASRPTGDTEAFF. For the CDR3, the DNA is TGTGCCAGCAGACCTACAGGGGACACTGAAGCTTTCTTT.

V gene TRBV5-1 combines with J gene TRBJ2-3, with TRBD1 as a possible D gene (5 bases). Trimming cost V 4 bases and J 2 bases, with 8 bases left between them. The CDR3 totals 13 residues. Looked up from germline, CDR1 is SGHRS and CDR2 is YFSETQ. CDR3 sequence: CASSRTFTDTQYF. The DNA of the CDR3 is TGCGCCAGCAGCCGGACATTCACAGATACGCAGTATTTT.

The chain combines TRBV18 with TRBJ1-5, with TRBD1 matching over 7 bases. The V gene's germline CDR1 is KGHSH and CDR2 LQKENI. CDR3 length: 16 residues. Germline trimming cut 4 bases from V and 7 bases from J; bases unmatched to any gene: 13. The CDR3 region has the DNA TGTGCCAGCTCACACGGAGACAGGGAGGGAGGACAGCCCCAGCATTTT. It is translated as CASSHGDREGGQPQHF.

This sequence joins TRBV5-4 and TRBJ2-3, with no clear D. The V end was cut by 0 bases, the J end by 8 bases, with 4 bases between. This CDR3 region has 11 residues. Germline V gene sequence: CDR1 SGHNT, CDR2 YYREEE (reference sequence). The CDR3 nucleotides read TGTGCCAGCAGCTTGGAGGGTACGCAGTATTTT. It translates to CASSLEGTQYF.